This T cell receptor (beta chain) was identified in a study of blood T cell repertoires in COVID-19. Study background: The cDNA or gDNA used as material had been derived from T cells, B-cell-depleted T cells, or PBMCs.

How the authors handled the data: The authors estimated nucleated cell counts from reference gene primer amplification. The assay was immunoSEQ multiplex PCR, and TCRdb's table has in-frame clones only and misses some. Clone size and V and J calls were adopted from that table, with D and trimming inferred from the DNA. This table holds 95,000 to 130,000 clones, 75% to 90% found once. Germline values: CDR1 SGHDT, CDR2 YYEEEE. Unmatched junction bases numbered 8, after V lost 9 bases and J lost 5 bases. The CDR3 length is 14 residues. The sample comprised peripheral blood. The TCR sequence derives from a man aged 25 to 45 with acute or convalescent COVID-19. The chain couples TRBV5-6 to TRBJ2-5; 12 nucleotides align to TRBD2. CDR3 nucleotides: TGTGCCACTCGCAGACTAGCGGGAGTCGAGACCCAGTACTTC. Residues: CATRRLAGVETQYF.